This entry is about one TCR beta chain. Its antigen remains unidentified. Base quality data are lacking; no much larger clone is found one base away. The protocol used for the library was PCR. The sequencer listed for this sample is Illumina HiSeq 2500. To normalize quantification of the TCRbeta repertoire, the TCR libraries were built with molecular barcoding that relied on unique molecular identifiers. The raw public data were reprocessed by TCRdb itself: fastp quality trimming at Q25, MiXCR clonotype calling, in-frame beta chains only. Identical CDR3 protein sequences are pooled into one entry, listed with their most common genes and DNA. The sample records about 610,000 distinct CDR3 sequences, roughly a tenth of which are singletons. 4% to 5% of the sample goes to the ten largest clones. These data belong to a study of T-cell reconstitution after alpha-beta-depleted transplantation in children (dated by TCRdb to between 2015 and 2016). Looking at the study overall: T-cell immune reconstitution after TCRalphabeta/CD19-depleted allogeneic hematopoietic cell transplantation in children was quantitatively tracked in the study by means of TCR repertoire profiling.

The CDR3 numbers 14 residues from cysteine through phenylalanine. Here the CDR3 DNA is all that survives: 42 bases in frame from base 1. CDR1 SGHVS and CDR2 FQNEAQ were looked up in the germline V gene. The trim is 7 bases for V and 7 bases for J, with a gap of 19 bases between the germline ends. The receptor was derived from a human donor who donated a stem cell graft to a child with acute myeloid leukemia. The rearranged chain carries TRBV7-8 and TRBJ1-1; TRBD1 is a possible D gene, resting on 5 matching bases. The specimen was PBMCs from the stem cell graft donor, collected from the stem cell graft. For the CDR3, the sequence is CASTYGTPGGEAFF. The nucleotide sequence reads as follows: TGTGCCAGCACCTATGGGACGCCGGGTGGTGAAGCTTTCTTT.